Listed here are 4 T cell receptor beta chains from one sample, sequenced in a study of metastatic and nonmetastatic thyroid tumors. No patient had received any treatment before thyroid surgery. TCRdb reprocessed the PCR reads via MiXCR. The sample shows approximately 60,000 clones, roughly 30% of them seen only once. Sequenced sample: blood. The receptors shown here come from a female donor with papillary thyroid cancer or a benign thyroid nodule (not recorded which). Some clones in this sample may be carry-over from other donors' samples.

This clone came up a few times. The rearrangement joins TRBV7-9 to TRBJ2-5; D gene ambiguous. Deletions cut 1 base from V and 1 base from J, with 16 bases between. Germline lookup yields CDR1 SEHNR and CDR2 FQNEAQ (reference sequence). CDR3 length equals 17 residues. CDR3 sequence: CASSLVGPMPVQETQYF. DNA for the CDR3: TGTGCCAGCAGCTTAGTAGGTCCAATGCCGGTCCAAGAGACCCAGTACTTC.

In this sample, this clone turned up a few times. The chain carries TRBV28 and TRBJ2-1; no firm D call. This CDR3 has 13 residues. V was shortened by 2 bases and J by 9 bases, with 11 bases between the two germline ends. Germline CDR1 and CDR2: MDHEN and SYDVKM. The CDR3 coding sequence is TGTGCCAGCAGTTTAACGGACGACCTTGAGCAGTTCTTC. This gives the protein CASSLTDDLEQFF.

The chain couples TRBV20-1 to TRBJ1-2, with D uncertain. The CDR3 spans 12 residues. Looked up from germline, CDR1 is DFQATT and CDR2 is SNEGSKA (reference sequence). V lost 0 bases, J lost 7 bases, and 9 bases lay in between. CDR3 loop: CSARDVSRGYTF. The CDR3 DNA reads TGCAGTGCTAGAGATGTCTCACGTGGCTACACCTTC.

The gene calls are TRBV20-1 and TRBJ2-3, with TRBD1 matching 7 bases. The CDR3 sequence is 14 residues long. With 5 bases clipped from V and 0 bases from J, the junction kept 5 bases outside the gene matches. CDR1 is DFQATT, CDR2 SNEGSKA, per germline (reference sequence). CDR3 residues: CSASQGMSTDTQYF. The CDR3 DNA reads TGCAGTGCTTCACAGGGGATGAGCACAGATACGCAGTATTTT.